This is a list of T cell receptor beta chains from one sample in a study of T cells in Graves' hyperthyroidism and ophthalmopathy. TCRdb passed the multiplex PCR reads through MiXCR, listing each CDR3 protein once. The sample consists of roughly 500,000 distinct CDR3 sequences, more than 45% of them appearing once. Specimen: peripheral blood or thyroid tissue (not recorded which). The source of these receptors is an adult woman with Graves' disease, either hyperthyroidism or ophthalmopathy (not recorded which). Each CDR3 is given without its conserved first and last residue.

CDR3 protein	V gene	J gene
ASSSLSGDTQY	TRBV19	TRBJ2-3
ASSFSGTGAF	TRBV5-1	TRBJ1-1
ASRTGQDGETQY	TRBV7-9	TRBJ2-5
SVVKDASTEAF	TRBV29-1	TRBJ1-1
ASSRDGPNQPQH	TRBV4-2	TRBJ1-5
SARLGLRTGEQY	TRBV20-1	TRBJ2-7
ASSPGGTGNSYLDGYT	TRBV13	TRBJ1-2
ASRIGGGVYEQY	TRBV28	TRBJ2-7
SVVDRDGETQY	TRBV29-1	TRBJ2-5
ASSLVGYQGYT	TRBV11-2	TRBJ1-2
ASSPRETNTGELF	TRBV7-2	TRBJ2-2
ASSGDGNEKLF	TRBV7-9	TRBJ1-4
SVDRPTDTQY	TRBV29-1	TRBJ2-3
ASSLAGTGGWNQPQH	TRBV12-3/TRBV12-4	TRBJ1-5
ASSPGNSGLRGYT	TRBV11-2	TRBJ1-2
ASSRLGLTRRWIYEQY	TRBV7-8	TRBJ2-7
ATSELTSGRETQY	TRBV24-1	TRBJ2-5
SARGVSSGYEQY	TRBV20-1	TRBJ2-7
ASSHTLNTEAF	TRBV14	TRBJ1-1
SARDWDFSSYEQY	TRBV20-1	TRBJ2-7
ASSRWGSNEKLF	TRBV7-2	TRBJ1-4
ASRGTGTTEAF	TRBV6-2/TRBV6-3	TRBJ1-1
SATAGELF	TRBV20-1	TRBJ2-2
ATSRDPGTVQETQY	TRBV15	TRBJ2-5
ASSLVGDTQY	TRBV11-2	TRBJ2-3
SAQTGGGLNEKLF	TRBV29-1	TRBJ1-4
ASSLAGLVVNEQF	TRBV7-2	TRBJ2-1
ASSPLAGSSYEQY	TRBV6-5	TRBJ2-7
ASSESGMETQY	TRBV10-2	TRBJ2-5
ASTVRGSYEQY	TRBV7-2	TRBJ2-7
ASSLDPYEQY	TRBV7-2	TRBJ2-7
ASSLGRAYLDNEQF	TRBV13	TRBJ2-1
ASSLNVIDYGYT	TRBV12-3/TRBV12-4	TRBJ1-2
ASSSPGVGYT	TRBV12-3/TRBV12-4	TRBJ1-2
SARIRGLAQGEQY	TRBV20-1	TRBJ2-7
ASSLGLETYEQY	TRBV5-1	TRBJ2-7
ASTLTGSAF	TRBV7-9	TRBJ1-1
AIGVQGGANYGYT	TRBV10-3	TRBJ1-2
ASSVSGETGELF	TRBV6-5	TRBJ2-2
SAHSGTLTYEQY	TRBV20-1	TRBJ2-7
ASRRGGALGNTIY	TRBV28	TRBJ1-3